Following are 25 T cell receptor beta chains from one sample sequenced in a study of response to subunit inactivated influenza vaccine. TCRdb processed the RT-PCR reads anew with MiXCR; each CDR3 protein has one entry. This table has about 610,000 distinct CDR3 sequences, 14% appearing once. The source was PBMCs from blood, collected roughly 13 days after vaccination. Receptors originate from a man in his forties or fifties who received an inactivated influenza vaccine.

This clonotype was observed at least ten times. V and J are TRBV11-2 and TRBJ1-2; 8 bases match TRBD1. J was trimmed by 5 bases and V by 5 bases; bases with no gene match: 7. Germline-derived CDR1 and CDR2 are SGHAT and FQNNGV. The CDR3 runs to 14 residues. The CDR3 sequence: CASSHDRGSYGYTF. The CDR3 DNA reads TGTGCCAGCAGCCACGACAGGGGAAGTTATGGCTACACCTTC.

This clonotype was picked up a small number of times. The rearrangement joins TRBV7-9 to TRBJ1-1; 8 bases are shared with TRBD1. After removal of 2 bases from V and 7 bases from J, the junction contained 6 bases not matched to a gene. CDR1 is SEHNR, CDR2 FQNEAQ, per germline (reference sequence). This CDR3 contains 14 residues. CDR3 sequence: CASSLSGQGGEAFF. CDR3 bases: TGTGCCAGCAGCTTATCCGGACAGGGAGGTGAAGCTTTCTTT.

The gene calls are TRBV5-1 and TRBJ2-7, with 11 bases identical to TRBD1. CDR1 and CDR2 (germline): SGHRS, YFSETQ. V was pared by 7 bases and J by 7 bases, with 4 bases of the junction left unmatched. The CDR3 runs 12 residues. This CDR3 reads CASGTGGEEQYF. CDR3 in DNA: TGCGCCAGCGGGACAGGGGGTGAGGAGCAGTACTTC.

The chain recombines TRBV30 with TRBJ2-3; the D gene is possibly TRBD2 (5 bases). Trimming pared 0 bases from V and 2 bases from J, leaving 12 bases between. CDR1 is GTSNPN, CDR2 SVGIG, per germline (reference sequence). This CDR3 region has 15 residues. The CDR3 sequence is CAWSVRSASTDTQYF. The CDR3 coding sequence is TGTGCCTGGAGTGTACGTAGCGCGTCCACAGATACGCAGTATTTT.

V and J are TRBV7-2 and TRBJ2-7; 11 bases fit TRBD2. The V gene's germline CDR1 is SGHTA and CDR2 FQGNSA. The V gene end was trimmed by 2 bases and the J gene end by 3 bases; junction bases not matched to a gene: 9. The CDR3 runs 17 residues. The CDR3 region has the DNA TGTGCCAGCAGCTTAAAGACTAGCGGGACTTTACACTACGAGCAGTACTTC. Protein sequence: CASSLKTSGTLHYEQYF.

This chain connects TRBV2 to TRBJ2-1, with 8 positions matching TRBD2. Germline trimming cut 2 bases from V and 9 bases from J; bases unmatched to any gene: 15. The CDR3 length is 17 residues. Germline V gene sequence: CDR1 SNHLY, CDR2 FYNNEI. CDR3 loop: CASSEWESSGREGEQFF. CDR3 sequence (DNA): TGTGCCAGCAGTGAATGGGAGTCCAGCGGGAGAGAGGGTGAGCAGTTCTTC.

This clonotype was recorded a few times. The J gene is TRBJ1-5, the V gene TRBV12-3 or TRBV12-4, with D hard to call. V lost 1 base and J lost 0, with 7 bases in between. The CDR3 has 15 residues. In DNA form, the CDR3 reads TGTGCCAGCAGTTTAGGGCCGAATAGCAATCAGCCCCAGCATTTT. Protein product: CASSLGPNSNQPQHF.

Ten or more counts support this clonotype. The J gene is TRBJ2-2, the V gene TRBV12-3 or TRBV12-4, with D hard to call. V lost 6 bases and J 8 bases, leaving 13 bases between the germline ends. CDR3 size: 13 residues. The CDR3 loop reads CASRGLGRGELFF. CDR3 nucleotide sequence: TGTGCCAGCAGGGGGTTGGGTCGAGGGGAGCTGTTTTTT.

The V and J genes are TRBV7-9 and TRBJ2-1; 7 positions match TRBD1. This CDR3 has 17 amino acids. Germline V gene data show CDR1 as SEHNR and CDR2 as FQNEAQ (reference sequence). V trimming: 5 bases; J trimming: 11 bases; junction bases outside the gene matches: 21. The CDR3 is CASSPLSQGTQGSQQFF. The DNA of the CDR3 is TGTGCCAGCAGCCCCCTATCACAGGGGACACAAGGGAGCCAGCAGTTCTTC. Drawing the rest from reference TRBV7-9 and TRBJ2-1, the complete variable domain is DTGVSQNPRHKITKRGQNVTFRCDPISEHNRLYWYRQTLGQGPEFLTYFQNEAQLEKSRLLSDRFSAERPKGSFSTLEIQRTEQGDSAMYLCASSPLSQGTQGSQQFFGPGTRLTVL.

Points on this clonotype: The CDR3 end shows no conserved phenylalanine or tryptophan, and so a read error is likely. This chain joins TRBV29-1 and TRBJ2-1; 10 bases are a match to TRBD2. Germline assignment: CDR1 SQVTM and CDR2 ANQGSEA. CDR3 length equals 15 residues. V shed 7 bases and J 8 bases; nucleotides not matched to a gene: 14. DNA of the CDR3: TGCAGCGCCTTAATAGCGGGAGGAGATTTGGATGAGCAGTTCTTA. This codes for CSALIAGGDLDEQFL.

This sequence joins TRBV6-1 and TRBJ2-7; 8 bases match TRBD2. From germline, CDR1 is MNHNS and CDR2 SASEGT. This CDR3 is built from 14 residues. The trim removed 8 bases at V and 0 bases at J, leaving 6 bases unmatched. The CDR3 is CASGPSGFSYEQYF. CDR3 sequence (DNA): TGTGCCAGCGGTCCTAGCGGGTTCTCCTACGAGCAGTACTTC.

The chain links TRBV4-3 to TRBJ2-7, with 7 bases fitting TRBD2. V was pared by 2 bases and J by 2 bases, with 6 bases of the junction left unmatched. The germline gives CDR1 LGHNA, CDR2 YSLEER. This CDR3 region has 15 residues. CDR3 residues: CASSQFLAAAYEQYF. As DNA, the CDR3 is TGCGCCAGCAGCCAATTCCTAGCGGCCGCCTACGAGCAGTACTTC.

This chain connects TRBV5-1 to TRBJ2-5; D remains unclear. The CDR3 runs 14 residues. The V end was cut by 5 bases, the J end by 2 bases, with 13 bases between. CDR1 is SGHRS and CDR2 is YFSETQ in the germline V gene. CDR3: CASRIESVQETQYF. The DNA of the CDR3 is TGCGCCAGCAGGATAGAGTCAGTTCAAGAGACCCAGTACTTC.

Only a few counts were recorded for this clonotype. The chain couples TRBV20-1 to TRBJ2-5; 8 bases agree with TRBD2. CDR1 is DFQATT, CDR2 SNEGSKA, per germline (reference sequence). The CDR3 loop spans 14 amino acids. V shed 4 bases, J shed 5 bases, and the junction held 9 bases outside the gene matches. CDR3 DNA sequence: TGCAGTGCTAAGGGACTAGTCGGGCCTGAGACCCAGTACTTC. It yields the protein CSAKGLVGPETQYF.

This clonotype turned up a few times. V and J are TRBV5-1 and TRBJ2-7; TRBD2 matches 11 bases. The CDR3 extends over 15 amino acids. V was clipped by 5 bases and J by 0 bases; unmatched bases: 4. Germline CDR1 SGHRS, CDR2 YFSETQ. The CDR3 protein is CASRRTSGFSYEQYF. In DNA, the CDR3 is TGCGCCAGCAGAAGGACTAGCGGGTTCTCCTACGAGCAGTACTTC. The whole variable domain, remainder taken from reference TRBV5-1 and TRBJ2-7, is KAGVTQTPRYLIKTRGQQVTLSCSPISGHRSVSWYQQTPGQGLQFLFEYFSETQRNKGNFPGRFSGRQFSNSRSEMNVSTLELGDSALYLCASRRTSGFSYEQYFGPGTRLTVT.

A few counts support this clonotype. The J gene is TRBJ2-1, the V gene TRBV4-2; 14 bases match TRBD2. The CDR3 extends over 19 amino acids. Germline V CDR1 and CDR2: LGHNA, YNFKEQ. The junction had 9 bases not matched to a gene; V was cut back by 5 bases and J by 0 bases. CDR3: CASSTTSGRAESSYNEQFF. CDR3 coding DNA: TGTGCCAGCAGCACGACTAGCGGGAGGGCCGAAAGCTCCTACAATGAGCAGTTCTTC.

This clonotype showed up just a few times. CDR3 sequence: CSAREGSRAGANVLTF. CDR3 bases: TGCAGTGCTAGAGAGGGGTCCCGGGCTGGGGCCAACGTCCTGACTTTC. This chain connects TRBV20-1 to TRBJ2-6; D is ambiguous. The CDR3 covers 16 residues. Germline V lookup: CDR1 DFQATT, CDR2 SNEGSKA (reference sequence). V lost 0 bases and J lost 2, with 11 bases in between.

This clonotype has a handful of counts. This rearrangement joins TRBV7-2 to TRBJ2-1, with 8 bases lining up with TRBD2. The V segment lost 5 bases and the J segment 4 bases; nucleotides outside the gene matches: 7. The CDR3 spans 15 residues. Germline CDR1 reads SGHTA; CDR2 reads FQGNSA. CDR3 residues: CASSEALAVYNEQFF. The CDR3 DNA is TGTGCCAGCAGCGAGGCACTAGCGGTATACAATGAGCAGTTCTTC.

Only one count was recorded for this clonotype. The rearrangement uses TRBV7-2 and TRBJ2-1; 7 nucleotides agree with TRBD1. The germline V gene encodes CDR1 SGHTA and CDR2 FQGNSA. V was pared by 5 bases and J by 8 bases, with 12 bases of the junction left unmatched. This CDR3 region has 15 residues. The CDR3 DNA reads TGTGCCAGCAGCAACCGGGACAGAATAGGGGATGAGCAGTTCTTC. Its translation: CASSNRDRIGDEQFF.

The chain is built from TRBV7-9 and TRBJ2-1; 7 bases align to TRBD1. V was pared by 5 bases and J by 6 bases, with 7 bases of the junction left unmatched. Germline V gene sequence: CDR1 SEHNR, CDR2 FQNEAQ (reference sequence). The CDR3 is made up of 14 amino acids. CDR3 protein: CASSQTGTANEQFF. CDR3 nucleotides: TGTGCCAGCAGCCAAACCGGGACAGCCAATGAGCAGTTCTTC. Full variable domain (rest looked up from reference TRBV7-9 and TRBJ2-1): DTGVSQNPRHKITKRGQNVTFRCDPISEHNRLYWYRQTLGQGPEFLTYFQNEAQLEKSRLLSDRFSAERPKGSFSTLEIQRTEQGDSAMYLCASSQTGTANEQFFGPGTRLTVL.

V is TRBV27 and J is TRBJ2-7, with 12 bases fitting TRBD2. The CDR3 length is 17 residues. V trimming: 8 bases; J trimming: 4 bases; junction bases outside the gene matches: 15. Looked up from germline, CDR1 is MNHEY and CDR2 is SMNVEV (reference sequence). The CDR3 sequence is CASASPLTSGGWYEQYF. The CDR3 DNA is TGTGCCAGCGCTTCCCCCTTAACTAGCGGGGGGTGGTACGAGCAGTACTTC.

This clonotype was counted between two and nine times. The rearrangement uses TRBV11-3 and TRBJ2-3; 8 bases fit TRBD1. Germline loops: CDR1 SGHNT, CDR2 YENEEA. J lost 2 bases, V lost 5 bases, and 6 bases had no gene match. This CDR3 has 15 amino acids. The CDR3 here is CASSAAGGPTDTQYF. DNA for the CDR3: TGTGCCAGCAGCGCAGCAGGGGGCCCCACAGATACGCAGTATTTT.

This clonotype was detected a few times. This rearrangement joins TRBV19 to TRBJ1-6; TRBD1 is a possible D gene (5 bases). This CDR3 spans 15 amino acids. V was cut by 3 bases and J by 8 bases, with 14 bases left in between. Germline CDR1 is LNHDA and CDR2 is SQIVND (reference sequence). In DNA form, the CDR3 reads TGTGCCAGTAGTATGGCAGGGTGGAAACATTCACCCCTCCACTTT. Residues: CASSMAGWKHSPLHF.

This chain connects TRBV13 to TRBJ2-7, with TRBD2 matching over 9 bases. V gave up 4 bases and J gave up 2 bases; unmatched junction bases: 15. This CDR3 has 18 residues. CDR1 PRHDT and CDR2 FYEKMQ come from the germline V gene (reference sequence). As DNA, the CDR3 is TGTGCCAGCAGCTCCCCCATGGGTAGCGGGGGTCACACCTACGAGCAGTACTTC. Translating gives CASSSPMGSGGHTYEQYF.

This rearrangement joins TRBV29-1 to TRBJ2-3; D possibly corresponds to TRBD2 (6 bases). CDR3 length: 13 amino acids. The V end was cut by 6 bases, the J end by 6 bases, with 16 bases between. In germline, CDR1 is SQVTM, CDR2 ANQGSEA. CDR3 bases: TGCAGCGTGGCGGCGGGGTTCGGGGATACGCAGTATTTT. Its translation: CSVAAGFGDTQYF.